Sequencing of this T cell receptor beta chain was carried out in a study of T cells in Graves' hyperthyroidism and ophthalmopathy. Across the study: Prior to any treatment, at the point of initial diagnosis, peripheral blood was collected.

Many counts were recorded for this clonotype. Its antigen is as yet unknown. Authors of the study amplified TCR beta CDR3 regions from RNA transcripts. HTBI primers were used for first-round RT-PCR of the TCR CDR3. One entry per CDR3 protein results from TCRdb running MiXCR on the multiplex PCR reads. The sample lists approximately 34,000 distinct CDR3 sequences; approximately 50% were seen once. Ophthalmopathy patients all had a Clinical Activity Score of at least 3, a NOSPECS grade of at least 4 and disease under 3 months old. Overall study results and limits: The model's output predicted ophthalmopathy at a median of about 5.9 months prior to onset. A 13 V-J model separated ophthalmopathy from stable hyperthyroidism.

The CDR3 is 13 amino acids. Per the germline V gene, CDR1 is MRHNA and CDR2 is SNTAGT. Trimming shortened V by 2 bases and J by 12 bases, and 14 bases separated the two germline ends. The sequenced sample consisted of blood. The chain is built from TRBV6-4 and TRBJ2-1; unclear D gene. This receptor was identified in a woman in her 40s with Graves' ophthalmopathy. CDR3 residues: CASSDPSSRMQFF. The DNA of the CDR3 is TGTGCCAGCAGTGACCCATCCTCACGAATGCAGTTCTTC.